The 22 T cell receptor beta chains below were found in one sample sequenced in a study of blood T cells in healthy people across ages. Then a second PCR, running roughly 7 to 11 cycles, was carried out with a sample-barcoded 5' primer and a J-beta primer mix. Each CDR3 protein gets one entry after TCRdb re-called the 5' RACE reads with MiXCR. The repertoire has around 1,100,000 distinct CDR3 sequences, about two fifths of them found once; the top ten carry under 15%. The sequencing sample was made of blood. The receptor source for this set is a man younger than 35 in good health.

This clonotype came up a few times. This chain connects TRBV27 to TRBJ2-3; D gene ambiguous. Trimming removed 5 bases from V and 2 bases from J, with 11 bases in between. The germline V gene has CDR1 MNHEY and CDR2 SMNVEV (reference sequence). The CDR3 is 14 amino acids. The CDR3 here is CASSLGSYTDTQYF. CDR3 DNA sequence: TGTGCCAGCAGTCTGGGCTCCTACACAGATACGCAGTATTTT.

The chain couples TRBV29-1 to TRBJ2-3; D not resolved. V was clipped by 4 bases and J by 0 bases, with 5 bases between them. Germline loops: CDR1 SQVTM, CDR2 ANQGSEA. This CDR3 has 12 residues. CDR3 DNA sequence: TGCAGCGTTGCTGGCAGCACAGATACGCAGTATTTT. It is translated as CSVAGSTDTQYF.

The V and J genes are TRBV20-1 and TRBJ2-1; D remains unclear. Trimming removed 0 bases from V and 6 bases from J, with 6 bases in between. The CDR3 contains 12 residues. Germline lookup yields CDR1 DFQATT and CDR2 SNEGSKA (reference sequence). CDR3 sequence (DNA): TGCAGTGCTAGAGAGAGCAGCAATGAGCAGTTCTTC. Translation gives CSARESSNEQFF.

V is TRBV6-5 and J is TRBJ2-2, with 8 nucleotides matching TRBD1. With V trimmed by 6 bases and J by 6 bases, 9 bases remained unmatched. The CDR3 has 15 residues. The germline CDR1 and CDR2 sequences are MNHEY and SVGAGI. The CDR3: CASSGQGWVAGELFF. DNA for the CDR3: TGTGCCAGCAGCGGACAGGGATGGGTGGCCGGGGAGCTGTTTTTT.

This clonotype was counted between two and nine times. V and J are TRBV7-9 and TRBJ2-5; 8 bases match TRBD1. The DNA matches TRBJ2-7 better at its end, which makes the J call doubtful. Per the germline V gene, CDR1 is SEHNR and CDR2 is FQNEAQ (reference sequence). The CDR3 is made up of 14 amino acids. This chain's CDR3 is CASSLVSGGDEQYF. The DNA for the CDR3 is TGTGCCAGCAGCTTAGTATCAGGGGGCGACGAGCAGTACTTC.

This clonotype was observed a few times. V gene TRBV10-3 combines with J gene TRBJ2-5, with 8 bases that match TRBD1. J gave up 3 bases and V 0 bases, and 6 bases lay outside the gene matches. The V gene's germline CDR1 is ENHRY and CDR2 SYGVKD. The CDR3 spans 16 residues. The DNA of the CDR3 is TGTGCCATCAGTGAGTCGGGCAGGGGGCGAGAAGAGACCCAGTACTTC. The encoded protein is CAISESGRGREETQYF.

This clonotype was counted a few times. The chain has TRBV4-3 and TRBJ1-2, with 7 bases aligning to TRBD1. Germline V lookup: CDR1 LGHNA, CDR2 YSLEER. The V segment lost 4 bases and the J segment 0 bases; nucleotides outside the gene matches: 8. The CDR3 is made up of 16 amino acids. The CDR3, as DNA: TGCGCCAGCAGCCCCGAACGGGACAGCGCTAACTATGGCTACACCTTC. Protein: CASSPERDSANYGYTF.

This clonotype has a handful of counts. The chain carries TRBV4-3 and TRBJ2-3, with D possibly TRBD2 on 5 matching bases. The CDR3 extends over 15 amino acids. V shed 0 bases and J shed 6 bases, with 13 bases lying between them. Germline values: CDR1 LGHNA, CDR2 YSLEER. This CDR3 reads CASSQDHSAGDTQYF. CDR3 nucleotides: TGCGCCAGCAGCCAAGATCATTCGGCGGGTGATACGCAGTATTTT.

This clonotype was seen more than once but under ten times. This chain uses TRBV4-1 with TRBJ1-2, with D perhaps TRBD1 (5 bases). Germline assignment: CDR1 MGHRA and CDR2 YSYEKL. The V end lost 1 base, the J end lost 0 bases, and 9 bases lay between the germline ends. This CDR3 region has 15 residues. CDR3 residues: CASSQVGTPNYGYTF. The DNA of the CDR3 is TGCGCCAGCAGCCAAGTCGGGACTCCTAACTATGGCTACACCTTC.

The CDR3 protein is CASNVGDVEKETQYF. CDR3 coding DNA: TGTGCCAGCAACGTCGGGGATGTGGAGAAAGAGACCCAGTACTTC. The genes are TRBV7-2 and TRBJ2-5; perhaps TRBD2 as D (5 bases). Germline lookup yields CDR1 SGHTA and CDR2 FQGNSA. The CDR3 covers 15 residues. The ends were cut back, 7 bases at V and 3 bases at J, with 18 bases in the middle.

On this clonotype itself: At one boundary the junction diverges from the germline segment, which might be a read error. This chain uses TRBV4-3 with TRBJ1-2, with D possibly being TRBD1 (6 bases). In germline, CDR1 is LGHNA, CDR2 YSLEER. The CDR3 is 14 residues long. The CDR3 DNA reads TGCGCCGGCAGCCAAGACGGACAGTCCTATGGCTACACCTTC. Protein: CAGSQDGQSYGYTF.

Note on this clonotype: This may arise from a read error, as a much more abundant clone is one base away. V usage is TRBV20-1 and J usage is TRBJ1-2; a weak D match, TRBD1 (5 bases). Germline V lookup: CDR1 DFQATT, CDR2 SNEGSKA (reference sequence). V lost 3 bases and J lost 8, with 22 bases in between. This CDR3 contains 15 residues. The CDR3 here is CSARESGGALGGYTF. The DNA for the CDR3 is TGCAGTGCTAGGGAGAGTGGCGGGGCGCTTGGGGGCTACACCTTC.

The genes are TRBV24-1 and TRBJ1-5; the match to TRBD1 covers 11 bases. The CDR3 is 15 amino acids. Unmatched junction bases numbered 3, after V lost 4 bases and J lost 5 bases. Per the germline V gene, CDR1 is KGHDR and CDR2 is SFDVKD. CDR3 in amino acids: CATSEGTGGYQPQHF. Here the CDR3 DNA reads TGTGCCACCAGTGAAGGGACAGGGGGTTATCAGCCCCAGCATTTT.

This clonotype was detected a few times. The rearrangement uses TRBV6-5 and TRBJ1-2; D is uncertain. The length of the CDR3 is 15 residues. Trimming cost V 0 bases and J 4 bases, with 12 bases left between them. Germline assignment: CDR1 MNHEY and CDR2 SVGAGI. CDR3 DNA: TGTGCCAGCAGTTACTCTAGGGCAGAGCCCTATGGCTACACCTTC. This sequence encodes CASSYSRAEPYGYTF.

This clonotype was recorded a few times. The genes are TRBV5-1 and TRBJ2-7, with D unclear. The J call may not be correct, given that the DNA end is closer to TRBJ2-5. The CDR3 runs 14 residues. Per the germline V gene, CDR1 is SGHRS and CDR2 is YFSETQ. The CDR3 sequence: CASSLASEIETQYF. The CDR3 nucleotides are TGCGCCAGCAGCTTGGCCTCGGAAATAGAGACCCAGTACTTC.

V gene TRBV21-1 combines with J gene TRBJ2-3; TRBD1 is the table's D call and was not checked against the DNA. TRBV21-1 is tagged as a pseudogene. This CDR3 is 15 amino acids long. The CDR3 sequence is CASSNGRANTDTQYF. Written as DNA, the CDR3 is TGTGCCAGCAGCAACGGGCGGGCTAACACAGATACGCAGTATTTT.

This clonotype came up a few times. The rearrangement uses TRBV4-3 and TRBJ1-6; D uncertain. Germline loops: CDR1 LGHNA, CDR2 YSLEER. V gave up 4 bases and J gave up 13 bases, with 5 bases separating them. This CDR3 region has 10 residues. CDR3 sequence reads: CASSRLPLHF. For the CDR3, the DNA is TGCGCCAGCAGCCGTCTGCCCCTCCACTTT.

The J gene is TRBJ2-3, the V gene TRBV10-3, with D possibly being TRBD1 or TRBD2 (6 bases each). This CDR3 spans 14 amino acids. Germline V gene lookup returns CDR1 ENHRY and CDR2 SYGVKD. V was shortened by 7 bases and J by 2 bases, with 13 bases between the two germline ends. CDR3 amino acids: CAIKGGRATDTQYF. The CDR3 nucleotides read TGTGCCATCAAGGGGGGCAGGGCCACAGATACGCAGTATTTT.

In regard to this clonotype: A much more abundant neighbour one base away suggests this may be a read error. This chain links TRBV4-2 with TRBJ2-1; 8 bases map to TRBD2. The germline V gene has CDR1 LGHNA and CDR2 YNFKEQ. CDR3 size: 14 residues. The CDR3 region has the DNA TGTGCCAGCAGCCAAGAAGGGACTAGGAATGAGCGGTTCTTC. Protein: CASSQEGTRNERFF.

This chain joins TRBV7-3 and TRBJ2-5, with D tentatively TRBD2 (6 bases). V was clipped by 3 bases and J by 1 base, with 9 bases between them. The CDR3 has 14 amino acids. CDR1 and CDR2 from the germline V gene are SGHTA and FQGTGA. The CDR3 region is CASSFSGSQETQYF. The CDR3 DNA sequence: TGTGCCAGCAGCTTTAGCGGTTCCCAAGAGACCCAGTACTTC.

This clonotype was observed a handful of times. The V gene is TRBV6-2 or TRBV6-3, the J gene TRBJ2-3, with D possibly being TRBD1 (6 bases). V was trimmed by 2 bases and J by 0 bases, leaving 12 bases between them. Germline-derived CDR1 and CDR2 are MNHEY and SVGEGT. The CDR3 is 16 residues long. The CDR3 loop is CASSYDRIISTDTQYF. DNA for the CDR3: TGTGCCAGCAGTTACGACAGGATCATCAGCACAGATACGCAGTATTTT.

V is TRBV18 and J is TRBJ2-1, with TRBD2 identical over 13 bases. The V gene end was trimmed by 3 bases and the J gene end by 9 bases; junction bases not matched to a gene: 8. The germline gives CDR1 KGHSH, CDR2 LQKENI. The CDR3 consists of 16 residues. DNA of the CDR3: TGTGCCAGCTCACCTCCGGGACTAGCGGGGATTAGTGAGCAGTTCTTC. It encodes CASSPPGLAGISEQFF.